This T cell receptor beta chain was identified during a study of blood T cell repertoires in COVID-19. Study background: Acute and convalescent COVID-19 samples came from the United States, Italy and Spain. The analysed material was cDNA or gDNA that came from T cells, B-cell-depleted T cells, or PBMCs.

The CDR3 length is 18 residues. CDR1 LGHNA and CDR2 YSLEER come from the germline V gene. With V trimmed by 3 bases and J by 4 bases, 12 bases remained unmatched. Source study methods: Amplification of reference gene primers provided the estimated nucleated cell counts. The method was immunoSEQ multiplex PCR; TCRdb's version includes in-frame clones alone and lacks a portion of them. That table furnishes V, J and clone size, whereas the DNA furnished D and trimming. The data hold some 260,000 clones, with under 90% observed a single time. Sequencing was performed on peripheral blood. The rearrangement uses TRBV4-3 and TRBJ1-6; 7 nucleotides align to TRBD1. The receptor was isolated from a woman aged 18-35 years with acute or convalescent COVID-19. As DNA, the CDR3 is TGCGCCAGCAGCCAGAGTGGGTTGCAGGGGGAATATAATTCACCCCTCCACTTT. Its translation is CASSQSGLQGEYNSPLHF.